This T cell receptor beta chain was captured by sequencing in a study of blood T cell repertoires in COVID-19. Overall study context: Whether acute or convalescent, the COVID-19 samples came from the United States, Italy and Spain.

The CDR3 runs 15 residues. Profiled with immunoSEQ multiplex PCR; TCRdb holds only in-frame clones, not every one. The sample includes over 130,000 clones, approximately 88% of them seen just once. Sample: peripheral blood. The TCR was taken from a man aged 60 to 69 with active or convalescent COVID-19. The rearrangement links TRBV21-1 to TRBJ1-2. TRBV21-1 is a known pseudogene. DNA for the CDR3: TGTGCCAGCAGCAAAATATTAGCGCGGACCTATGGCTACACCTTC. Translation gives CASSKILARTYGYTF.